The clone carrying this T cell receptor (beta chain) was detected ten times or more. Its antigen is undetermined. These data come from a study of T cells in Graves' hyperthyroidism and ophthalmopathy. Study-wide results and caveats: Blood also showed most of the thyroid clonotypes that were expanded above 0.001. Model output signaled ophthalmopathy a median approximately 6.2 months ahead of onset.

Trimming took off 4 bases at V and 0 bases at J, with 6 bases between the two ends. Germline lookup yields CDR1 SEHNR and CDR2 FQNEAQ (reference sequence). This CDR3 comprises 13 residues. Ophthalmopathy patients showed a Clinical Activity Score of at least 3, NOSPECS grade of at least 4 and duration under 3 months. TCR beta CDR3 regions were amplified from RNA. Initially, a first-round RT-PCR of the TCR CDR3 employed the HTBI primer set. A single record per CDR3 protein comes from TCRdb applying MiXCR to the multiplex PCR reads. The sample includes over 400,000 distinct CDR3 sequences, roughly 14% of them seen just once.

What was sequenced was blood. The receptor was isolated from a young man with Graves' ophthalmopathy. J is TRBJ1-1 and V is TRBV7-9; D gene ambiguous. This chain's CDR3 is CASSWTMNTEAFF. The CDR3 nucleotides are TGTGCCAGCAGCTGGACCATGAACACTGAAGCTTTCTTT.